One T cell receptor (beta chain) is described in this entry. The data originate from a study of blood T cell repertoires in COVID-19. Overall study context: Samples taken during acute and convalescent COVID-19 were collected in the United States, Italy and Spain. T cells, B-cell-depleted T cells, or PBMCs supplied cDNA or gDNA.

Under the authors' procedure: Counts of nucleated cells, estimated from reference gene primer amplification, were obtained. Sequenced by immunoSEQ multiplex PCR; TCRdb stores in-frame clones only, minus some. The D gene and trimming were derived from the DNA, and the V and J assignments and clone size from that table. The repertoire holds fewer than 200,000 clones, roughly 86% seen once, with 2.7% in the top ten. Sequenced sample: peripheral blood. This TCR came from a man aged 40-49 years with active or convalescent COVID-19.

This CDR3 is CSDPKAPTRFF. The CDR3, as DNA: TGCAGTGACCCGAAAGCTCCTACCCGGTTTTTT. The chain carries TRBV20-1 and TRBJ1-4, with D unclear. V lost 7 bases to trimming and J lost 16 bases, with 19 bases between them. Germline V gene lookup returns CDR1 DFQATT and CDR2 SNEGSKA (reference sequence). The CDR3 totals 11 residues.